The clone carrying this TCR beta chain occurred a few times. The target antigen is unknown. The sample's treatment: roughly 10-day PBMC culture with coronavirus spike peptide pools or control peptides (ViraFEST assay). Once obtained from cultured CD4+ T cells, the DNA was sequenced using the Oncomine TCR Beta short-read assay. TCRdb re-analysed the PCR reads in MiXCR, keeping a single row per CDR3 protein. The data show approximately 18,000 distinct CDR3 sequences, roughly 51% seen once. The data stem from a study of vaccination and CD4 T cells after COVID-19. Study-wide background: Two of the convalescents were Hispanic, and the group consisted of six males and four females.

Germline values: CDR1 SGHTA, CDR2 FQGTGA. The CDR3 is 16 residues long. V was pared by 5 bases and J by 1 base, with 14 bases between. The origin of this receptor is a human donor who had recovered from COVID-19. The V gene is TRBV7-3, the J gene TRBJ2-2; a weak D match, TRBD1 (5 bases). The specimen was CD4+ T cells from blood, cultured in vitro, collected before SARS-CoV-2 vaccination. CDR3 bases: TGTGCCAGCAGCCCCCAGGGCAGGCGGAACACCGGGGAGCTGTTTTTT. It encodes CASSPQGRRNTGELFF.